Described below is a single T cell receptor (beta chain) sequence and its context. In germline, CDR1 is SEHNR, CDR2 FQNEAQ (reference sequence). The CDR3 extends over 16 amino acids. The V and J ends lost 5 bases and 4 bases, in that order; junction bases with no gene match: 12. Naivety among CD8 cells was defined by CD45RO negativity and positive CCR7 selection, thereby excluding terminally differentiated effector memory CD45RA+ cells. This record comes from a study of shared clonotypes between healthy human individuals. When replicate PCRs were run on sorted subsets, they used roughly 0.2 ug DNA, tens of thousands of T cell genomes. The assay was immunoSEQ multiplex PCR, and TCRdb's table has in-frame clones only and misses some. The repertoire holds about 2.1 million clones, just over 90% seen once, with more than 1.5% in the top ten.

This TCR was sampled from a young man in good health. Some clones in this sample may be carry-over from other donors' samples. The chain links TRBV7-9 to TRBJ2-7, with 9 bases lining up with TRBD1. Material for sequencing was naive CD8+ T cells from PBMCs. CDR3 DNA sequence: TGTGCCAGCAGCCCACAAAACCCGGGACAGGGATACGAGCAGTACTTC. Translation: CASSPQNPGQGYEQYF.